These 21 T cell receptor beta chains originate from one sample sequenced in a study of identical twins. Each CDR3 protein is one row after TCRdb ran MiXCR on the 5' RACE reads. The table records hundreds of thousands of distinct CDR3 sequences, roughly 9.7% of them present only once. The same sample was also studied in work on yellow fever vaccine responses in identical twins.

What was sequenced was CD8+ T cells sorted from blood. Receptors were obtained from a woman younger than 35 in good health.

The table lists this clonotype with many counts. This sequence joins TRBV4-1 and TRBJ2-3, with 7 bases lining up with TRBD2. V lost 4 bases to trimming and J lost 2 bases; unmatched junction nucleotides: 6. Germline V lookup: CDR1 MGHRA, CDR2 YSYEKL. This CDR3 comprises 15 residues. For the CDR3, the DNA is TGCGCCAGCAGCCTTACTAGCGCGGCCACAGATACGCAGTATTTT. Encoded protein: CASSLTSAATDTQYF.

Many counts were recorded for this clonotype. This chain joins TRBV11-2 and TRBJ2-7, with D possibly called TRBD1 or TRBD2 (5 bases each). The CDR3 sequence is 17 residues long. V lost 2 bases, J lost 2 bases, and 19 bases lay in between. Germline V gene data show CDR1 as SGHAT and CDR2 as FQNNGV. The CDR3 loop reads CASSLTKSGTATYEQYF. In nucleotides, the CDR3 is TGTGCCAGCAGCTTAACAAAATCAGGGACGGCTACCTACGAGCAGTACTTC.

There are many counts of this clonotype. The chain uses TRBV10-3 and TRBJ2-3; no definite D call. The V and J ends lost 3 bases and 2 bases respectively, with 15 bases between them. CDR1 and CDR2 (germline): ENHRY, SYGVKD. This CDR3 region has 16 residues. The CDR3 sequence: CAISDFGRTDTDTQYF. CDR3 in DNA: TGTGCCATCAGTGACTTTGGGCGGACCGACACAGATACGCAGTATTTT.

This sequence joins TRBV24-1 and TRBJ2-7; 9 bases line up with TRBD1. This CDR3 comprises 16 residues. CDR1 is KGHDR, CDR2 SFDVKD, per germline. Trimming cost V 3 bases and J 5 bases; bases outside gene matches: 10. CDR3 DNA: TGTGCCACCAGTGATGCGCCCGGGACAGGGTCCGACGAGCAGTACTTC. It codes for CATSDAPGTGSDEQYF.

This clonotype was detected a few times. The rearrangement links TRBV30 to TRBJ2-3; 8 bases agree with TRBD1. There are 15 residues in the CDR3. V shed 0 bases and J 3 bases; nucleotides not matched to a gene: 5. From germline, CDR1 is GTSNPN and CDR2 SVGIG (reference sequence). The CDR3 nucleotides read TGTGCCTGGAGTGTACAGGGGGAAGTGACAGATACGCAGTATTTT. Translated, it gives CAWSVQGEVTDTQYF.

This clonotype was observed a handful of times. V and J are TRBV29-1 and TRBJ1-2; D is unclear. Germline CDR1 and CDR2: SQVTM and ANQGSEA. This CDR3 is 13 amino acids long. The ends were cut back, 0 bases at V and 6 bases at J, with 11 bases in the middle. CDR3 DNA: TGCAGCGTTGAAGACATCCCACTGGATGGCTACACCTTC. This gives the protein CSVEDIPLDGYTF.

This clonotype was picked up many times. The V and J genes are TRBV10-3 and TRBJ2-7; D might be TRBD2 (5 bases). The CDR3 length is 13 residues. The germline CDR1 and CDR2 sequences are ENHRY and SYGVKD. V was trimmed by 3 bases and J by 0 bases, leaving 6 bases between them. The CDR3 nucleotides read TGTGCCATCAGTGACGGGGACTCCTACGAGCAGTACTTC. Its protein product is CAISDGDSYEQYF.

This clonotype occurred a few times. The CDR3 coding sequence is TGTGCCAGCAATGGGGCTACGGGGGACCACACAGATACGCAGTATTTT. It yields the protein CASNGATGDHTDTQYF. The V and J genes are TRBV9 and TRBJ2-3, with D perhaps matching TRBD2 (6 bases). CDR3 length: 16 residues. Germline V lookup: CDR1 SGDLS, CDR2 YYNGEE. Trimming shortened V by 6 bases and J by 2 bases, and 19 bases separated the two germline ends.

This clonotype showed up many times. The J gene is TRBJ2-5, the V gene TRBV2; no firm D call. The ends were cut back, 10 bases at V and 4 bases at J, with 7 bases in the middle. In germline, CDR1 is SNHLY, CDR2 FYNNEI. The CDR3 consists of 10 residues. CDR3 nucleotide sequence: TGTGCCACCGTGGGAGAGACCCAGTACTTC. It translates to CATVGETQYF.

The rearrangement joins TRBV7-9 to TRBJ1-2; 7 bases fit TRBD1. Trimming at V came to 5 bases and at J to 0 bases, leaving 3 bases not matched to a gene. Germline V lookup: CDR1 SEHNR, CDR2 FQNEAQ (reference sequence). This CDR3 contains 14 residues. The CDR3: CASSDRAPNYGYTF. The CDR3 DNA is TGTGCCAGCAGCGACAGGGCCCCTAACTATGGCTACACCTTC.

The table lists this clonotype with many counts. The rearrangement uses TRBV3-1 and TRBJ2-3, with D possibly matching TRBD2 (5 bases). Trimming left V 3 bases short and J 0 bases short, with 22 bases between. Germline CDR1 reads LGHDT; CDR2 reads YNNKEL (reference sequence). This CDR3 is built from 19 residues. The CDR3 DNA reads as TGTGCCAGCAGCCACGGGGAGCGGAATAAACTCTATAGCACAGATACGCAGTATTTT. Amino acids: CASSHGERNKLYSTDTQYF.

This clonotype was counted many times. V and J are TRBV5-1 and TRBJ2-1; unclear D gene. The V and J ends lost 0 bases and 7 bases respectively, with 5 bases between them. Germline V gives CDR1 SGHRS, CDR2 YFSETQ. The CDR3 is 12 amino acids. DNA of the CDR3: TGCGCCAGCAGCTTGGAAGTGAATGAGCAGTTCTTC. Protein product: CASSLEVNEQFF.

This clonotype was observed many times. CDR3 in amino acids: CASSLDSEGQFF. The CDR3 DNA reads as TGTGCCAGCAGCTTGGATAGCGAAGGGCAGTTCTTC. The V gene is TRBV5-6, the J gene TRBJ2-1; D is possibly TRBD2 (5 bases). This CDR3 contains 12 residues. CDR1 SGHDT and CDR2 YYEEEE come from the germline V gene. V lost 0 bases, J lost 12 bases, and 10 bases lay in between.

The CDR3 bases are TGCAGCGTTTTCCGGACAGGGGCCTTTAACTATGGCTACACCTTC. Amino acid sequence: CSVFRTGAFNYGYTF. The gene calls are TRBV29-1 and TRBJ1-2, with 9 bases matching TRBD1. J lost 1 base, V lost 5 bases, and 8 bases had no gene match. The CDR3 totals 15 residues. Germline lookup yields CDR1 SQVTM and CDR2 ANQGSEA.

There are many counts of this clonotype. The rearrangement uses TRBV15 and TRBJ1-2; D uncertain. The CDR3 length is 13 residues. V lost 4 bases, J lost 1 base, and 7 bases lay in between. The V gene's germline CDR1 is LNHNV and CDR2 YYDKDF (reference sequence). The CDR3: CATSKQSNYGYTF. The CDR3 DNA sequence: TGTGCCACCAGCAAGCAGAGTAACTATGGCTACACCTTC. Filled out from reference TRBV15 and TRBJ1-2, the complete variable domain reads DAMVIQNPRYQVTQFGKPVTLSCSQTLNHNVMYWYQQKSSQAPKLLFHYYDKDFNNEADTPDNFQSRRPNTSFCFLDIRSPGLGDTAMYLCATSKQSNYGYTFGSGTRLTVV.

Many counts were recorded for this clonotype. The V call is TRBV11-1, the J call TRBJ2-7; D gene unclear. Trimming left V 10 bases short and J 1 base short, with 29 bases between. The CDR3 spans 18 residues. Germline lookup yields CDR1 SGHAT and CDR2 FQDESV (reference sequence). In DNA form, the CDR3 reads TGTGCCACCAGAGCGAGTAGTTCCCCGTTTCCCCGATCCTACGAGCAGTACTTC. This translates into CATRASSSPFPRSYEQYF.

This clonotype was seen ten or more times. This chain uses TRBV7-9 with TRBJ2-1; the D is unclear. Germline lookup yields CDR1 SEHNR and CDR2 FQNEAQ (reference sequence). The CDR3 has 12 residues. The germline V and J ends were trimmed by 2 bases and 6 bases, with 5 bases remaining between them. The CDR3 reads CASSLLSNEQFF. The CDR3 coding sequence is TGTGCCAGCAGCTTACTGAGCAATGAGCAGTTCTTC.

In this sample, this clonotype turned up a few times. The chain joins TRBV10-3 to TRBJ2-1; D gene unclear. Trimming stripped 3 bases from V and 5 bases from J, with 14 bases between. This CDR3 comprises 15 residues. CDR1 ENHRY and CDR2 SYGVKD come from the germline V gene. The CDR3 spells CAISDFSNSDNEQFF. The CDR3 nucleotides read TGTGCCATCAGTGATTTCTCCAATTCTGACAATGAGCAGTTCTTC.

This clonotype appeared many times. Here the CDR3 reads CASSEGNQPQHF. CDR3 bases: TGTGCCAGCAGTGAAGGTAATCAGCCCCAGCATTTT. The gene calls are TRBV25-1 and TRBJ1-5; D gene uncertain. Germline CDR1 MGHDK, CDR2 SYGVNS. The CDR3 is 12 amino acids. Between the trimmed V and J ends, which lost 2 bases and 4 bases, there was a span of 3 bases.

The chain combines TRBV5-1 with TRBJ2-7; D unresolved. This CDR3 comprises 12 residues. Germline loops: CDR1 SGHRS, CDR2 YFSETQ. With 1 base removed from V and 6 bases from J, the gap between germline ends came to 8 bases. CDR3 sequence reads: CASSLTASEQYF. The CDR3 nucleotides are TGCGCCAGCAGCTTGACGGCTTCCGAGCAGTACTTC.

Only a few counts were recorded for this clonotype. J is TRBJ2-2 and V is TRBV5-4, with D perhaps matching TRBD1 or TRBD2 (5 bases each). This CDR3 spans 16 amino acids. Germline V CDR1 and CDR2: SGHNT, YYREEE (reference sequence). V was clipped by 4 bases and J by 5 bases, with 18 bases between them. CDR3 amino acids: CASSPHSRGGTGELFF. CDR3 nucleotide sequence: TGTGCCAGCAGCCCCCATTCTAGGGGCGGGACCGGGGAGCTGTTTTTT.